A single sample gave rise to the 29 T cell receptor beta chains below, sequenced in a study of cytotoxic CD8 clonotypes in ibrutinib-treated CLL. Produced via immunoSEQ multiplex PCR; TCRdb's table is partial and in-frame only. The sample carries some 140,000 clones, around 90% recorded once. Sequenced here: PBMCs, sampled after 12 months of ibrutinib treatment. The receptors derive from a human donor with chronic lymphocytic leukemia.

The CDR3 nucleotides are TGTGCCAGCAAGGGGGCCGTCGAGGAGACCCAGTACTTC. Its protein product is CASKGAVEETQYF. This chain joins TRBV7-2 and TRBJ2-5, with 7 bases fitting TRBD1. This CDR3 spans 13 amino acids. Unmatched junction bases numbered 7, after V lost 7 bases and J lost 5 bases. In germline, CDR1 is SGHTA, CDR2 FQGNSA.

This chain links TRBV7-9 with TRBJ1-1; 7 bases are a match to TRBD1. The CDR3 spans 13 residues. CDR1 is SEHNR and CDR2 is FQNEAQ in the germline V gene (reference sequence). V lost 5 bases to trimming and J lost 8 bases; unmatched junction nucleotides: 8. The CDR3 DNA sequence: TGTGCCAGCAGCCGAGGACAGGACTCCGAAGCTTTCTTT. Translation: CASSRGQDSEAFF.

This sequence joins TRBV7-3 and TRBJ2-3; D uncertain. The CDR3 is made up of 15 amino acids. Germline V gene data show CDR1 as SGHTA and CDR2 as FQGTGA. Trimming stripped 3 bases from V and 2 bases from J, with 12 bases between. The CDR3 coding sequence is TGTGCCAGCAGCTTTTCAATGGACCTCACAGATACGCAGTATTTT. This translates into CASSFSMDLTDTQYF.

The rearrangement links TRBV7-8 to TRBJ1-2; 9 bases are shared with TRBD1. The V gene's germline CDR1 is SGHVS and CDR2 FQNEAQ. The CDR3 runs to 15 residues. V gave up 5 bases and J gave up 7 bases; unmatched junction bases: 11. CDR3 amino acids: CASSVEIQGAIGYTF. CDR3 nucleotide sequence: TGTGCCAGCAGCGTCGAAATACAGGGGGCTATTGGCTACACCTTC.

CDR3 residues: CASSSPQGPDTQYF. CDR3 coding DNA: TGTGCCAGCAGTTCTCCCCAGGGGCCAGATACGCAGTATTTT. The chain carries TRBV28 and TRBJ2-3, with D maybe TRBD1 (6 bases). Germline V gives CDR1 MDHEN, CDR2 SYDVKM. V was trimmed by 4 bases and J by 4 bases, leaving 12 bases between them. This CDR3 spans 14 amino acids.

This rearrangement joins TRBV2 to TRBJ1-1; TRBD1 matches 7 bases. This CDR3 has 15 amino acids. Germline loops: CDR1 SNHLY, CDR2 FYNNEI. With V trimmed by 3 bases and J by 2 bases, 6 bases remained unmatched. DNA for the CDR3: TGTGCCAGCAGTGATCCCGGGACAGTAAACACTGAAGCTTTCTTT. Translating it yields CASSDPGTVNTEAFF.

V gene TRBV7-8 combines with J gene TRBJ2-1; D could derive from TRBD1 or TRBD2 (5 bases each). CDR3 size: 17 residues. From germline, CDR1 is SGHVS and CDR2 FQNEAQ. The V end was cut by 3 bases, the J end by 6 bases, with 21 bases between. CDR3 residues: CASSLDIGGGFFNEQFF. CDR3 sequence (DNA): TGTGCCAGCAGCTTGGATATTGGGGGTGGGTTCTTCAATGAGCAGTTCTTC.

The chain recombines TRBV19 with TRBJ2-7, with 7 nucleotides matching TRBD1. Germline V gene sequence: CDR1 LNHDA, CDR2 SQIVND (reference sequence). The CDR3 consists of 16 residues. After removal of 7 bases from V and 3 bases from J, the junction contained 15 bases not matched to a gene. Here the CDR3 DNA reads TGTGCCAGTACCCTCCAACCGGGGCAGGGGGTCTACGAGCAGTACTTC. The encoded protein is CASTLQPGQGVYEQYF.

This rearrangement joins TRBV7-2 to TRBJ2-5; a possible D gene is TRBD1 (6 bases). The CDR3 length is 12 residues. The germline CDR1 and CDR2 sequences are SGHTA and FQGNSA. V shed 11 bases and J shed 2 bases, with 12 bases lying between them. CDR3 amino acids: CAFLQGQETQYF. CDR3 coding DNA: TGTGCCTTCCTGCAGGGGCAAGAGACCCAGTACTTC.

Only one count was recorded for this clone. This sequence joins TRBV27 and TRBJ2-1; TRBD1 matches 7 bases. J lost 5 bases, V lost 3 bases, and 7 bases had no gene match. Germline lookup yields CDR1 MNHEY and CDR2 SMNVEV (reference sequence). The CDR3 consists of 15 residues. The CDR3 region is CASSLRQGFNNEQFF. The CDR3 region has the DNA TGTGCCAGCAGTTTGAGACAGGGATTCAACAATGAGCAGTTCTTC.

The chain links TRBV18 to TRBJ2-7; maybe TRBD2 (6 bases). Germline CDR1 is KGHSH and CDR2 is LQKENI. Trimming stripped 6 bases from V and 3 bases from J, with 9 bases between. The CDR3 is 12 residues long. Here the CDR3 reads CASSAEGYEQYF. In DNA, the CDR3 is TGTGCCAGCTCCGCGGAGGGCTACGAGCAGTACTTC.

This chain uses TRBV6-5 with TRBJ2-7; D could derive from TRBD1 or TRBD2 (5 bases each). There are 15 residues in the CDR3. Trimming shortened V by 7 bases and J by 4 bases, and 20 bases separated the two germline ends. Per germline, CDR1 MNHEY and CDR2 SVGAGI. The CDR3: CASTPRDGAWYEQYF. The DNA of the CDR3 is TGTGCCAGCACCCCGAGGGACGGGGCATGGTACGAGCAGTACTTC.

The chain uses TRBV7-9 and TRBJ1-4; D is possibly TRBD1 (5 bases). V was trimmed by 3 bases and J by 3 bases, leaving 14 bases between them. Germline V gives CDR1 SEHNR, CDR2 FQNEAQ (reference sequence). The CDR3 is 16 residues long. CDR3 in DNA: TGTGCCAGCAGCTTTCCACATAGGGACCCTAATGAAAAACTGTTTTTT. It yields the protein CASSFPHRDPNEKLFF.

The chain employs TRBV7-9 and TRBJ2-7; 8 nucleotides align to TRBD1. Germline assignment: CDR1 SEHNR and CDR2 FQNEAQ (reference sequence). This CDR3 contains 13 residues. The V gene end was trimmed by 6 bases and the J gene end by 3 bases; junction bases not matched to a gene: 4. The DNA of the CDR3 is TGTGCCAGCAGTCAGGGGGCCGTCTACGAGCAGTACTTC. Encoded protein: CASSQGAVYEQYF.

This clone was counted a few times. V gene TRBV18 combines with J gene TRBJ2-5; perhaps TRBD1 as D (6 bases). CDR3 length equals 15 residues. Germline values: CDR1 KGHSH, CDR2 LQKENI. Trimming left V 3 bases short and J 4 bases short, with 15 bases between. The DNA for the CDR3 is TGTGCCAGCTCACCCGATTTGGGGGCAGGAGAGACCCAGTACTTC. This translates into CASSPDLGAGETQYF.

This clone was seen only once. This chain links TRBV28 with TRBJ2-7; D might be TRBD2 (5 bases). Germline V gives CDR1 MDHEN, CDR2 SYDVKM. The V and J ends lost 3 bases and 0 bases respectively, with 9 bases between them. The CDR3 spans 14 residues. Written as DNA, the CDR3 is TGTGCCAGCAGTTTCCAGCGGTTCTCCTACGAGCAGTACTTC. Amino acid sequence: CASSFQRFSYEQYF.

The chain is built from TRBV19 and TRBJ2-1; the D gene is possibly TRBD2 (5 bases). Per the germline V gene, CDR1 is LNHDA and CDR2 is SQIVND (reference sequence). The V end was cut by 5 bases, the J end by 6 bases, with 14 bases between. This CDR3 is 14 amino acids long. The CDR3 nucleotides are TGTGCCAGTAGTTCCTCCCCGGCGGGCAATGAGCAGTTCTTC. Translating it yields CASSSSPAGNEQFF.

This rearrangement joins TRBV7-9 to TRBJ1-2; the D gene is possibly TRBD1 (5 bases). CDR3 length: 13 amino acids. V lost 1 base and J 4 bases, leaving 7 bases between the germline ends. Germline loops: CDR1 SEHNR, CDR2 FQNEAQ (reference sequence). CDR3 loop: CASSLGGIYGYTF. The DNA for the CDR3 is TGTGCCAGCAGCTTAGGGGGGATCTATGGCTACACCTTC.

This clone has just one count. The chain recombines TRBV6-1 with TRBJ2-7; D gene ambiguous. Germline CDR1 and CDR2: MNHNS and SASEGT. Trimming stripped 2 bases from V and 2 bases from J, with 4 bases between. CDR3 length equals 12 residues. The DNA for the CDR3 is TGTGCCAGCAGTGAACCCACCTACGAGCAGTACTTC. Translating gives CASSEPTYEQYF.

This rearrangement joins TRBV18 to TRBJ2-3; D ambiguous. CDR3 length: 13 amino acids. Germline V gives CDR1 KGHSH, CDR2 LQKENI. V dropped 4 bases and J dropped 0 bases, with 5 bases sitting between them. CDR3 nucleotides: TGTGCCAGCTCACTGCCTAGCACAGATACGCAGTATTTT. Amino acids: CASSLPSTDTQYF.

V gene TRBV7-8 combines with J gene TRBJ2-7, with TRBD2 matching over 8 bases. V was clipped by 1 base and J by 3 bases; unmatched bases: 2. Germline assignment: CDR1 SGHVS and CDR2 FQNEAQ. The CDR3 sequence is 14 residues long. The CDR3: CASSLGGTSYEQYF. CDR3 nucleotides: TGTGCCAGCAGCTTAGGGGGGACTAGCTACGAGCAGTACTTC.

The chain carries TRBV5-6 and TRBJ1-3; possibly TRBD1 for D (5 bases). V lost 0 bases, J lost 2 bases, and 18 bases lay in between. The CDR3 runs to 18 residues. The germline V gene encodes CDR1 SGHDT and CDR2 YYEEEE. CDR3 amino acids: CASSLAQGNGFPGNTIYF. The CDR3 nucleotides are TGTGCCAGCAGCTTGGCCCAGGGTAACGGCTTTCCTGGAAACACCATATATTTT.

This chain uses TRBV2 with TRBJ2-1; D may be TRBD1 (5 bases). This CDR3 spans 14 amino acids. Germline CDR1 is SNHLY and CDR2 is FYNNEI. V was trimmed by 3 bases and J by 3 bases, leaving 9 bases between them. This CDR3 reads CASSDRVVYNEQFF. The DNA of the CDR3 is TGTGCCAGCAGTGACAGGGTTGTCTACAATGAGCAGTTCTTC.

This chain connects TRBV6-1 to TRBJ1-1, with unresolved D. The V and J ends lost 5 bases and 3 bases respectively, with 10 bases between them. The germline CDR1 and CDR2 sequences are MNHNS and SASEGT. CDR3 length: 13 amino acids. The CDR3, as DNA: TGTGCCAGCAGTCGGGAAGGGTACACTGAAGCTTTCTTT. Its protein product is CASSREGYTEAFF.

The rearrangement joins TRBV7-3 to TRBJ2-2, with D unclear. This CDR3 is built from 14 residues. Trimming took 3 bases from V and 0 from J, leaving 5 bases between them. Per germline, CDR1 SGHTA and CDR2 FQGTGA. CDR3 bases: TGTGCCAGCAGCTTTGAAGCGAACACCGGGGAGCTGTTTTTT. It is translated as CASSFEANTGELFF. Based on the CDR3 plus reference TRBV7-3 and TRBJ2-2, the full variable domain is GAGVSQTPSNKVTEKGKYVELRCDPISGHTALYWYRQSLGQGPEFLIYFQGTGAADDSGLPNDRFFAVRPEGSVSTLKIQRTERGDSAVYLCASSFEANTGELFFGEGSRLTVL.

The V and J genes are TRBV25-1 and TRBJ2-7; 7 positions agree with TRBD2. The CDR3 runs 15 residues. CDR1 MGHDK and CDR2 SYGVNS come from the germline V gene. V was clipped by 10 bases and J by 0 bases; unmatched bases: 12. The CDR3 loop reads CATGRTTSVSYEQYF. The CDR3 nucleotides read TGTGCCACCGGCCGCACTACTAGCGTCTCCTACGAGCAGTACTTC.

The chain has TRBV7-2 and TRBJ2-3; D is undetermined. The CDR3 sequence is 14 residues long. Trimming left V 0 bases short and J 4 bases short, with 8 bases between. Germline lookup yields CDR1 SGHTA and CDR2 FQGNSA. DNA for the CDR3: TGTGCCAGCAGCTTAGCTTATCCCCCAGATACGCAGTATTTT. Its protein is CASSLAYPPDTQYF.

The chain has TRBV19 and TRBJ1-5, with no clear D. In germline, CDR1 is LNHDA, CDR2 SQIVND (reference sequence). The CDR3 covers 13 residues. With 3 bases removed from V and 4 bases from J, the gap between germline ends came to 7 bases. The CDR3 DNA follows: TGTGCCAGTAGTATGTTCAGTAATCAGCCCCAGCATTTT. It is translated as CASSMFSNQPQHF.

The J gene is TRBJ1-3, the V gene TRBV30, with D possibly TRBD1 on 5 matching bases. Looked up from germline, CDR1 is GTSNPN and CDR2 is SVGIG (reference sequence). The CDR3 length is 14 residues. V was pared by 5 bases and J by 0 bases, with 11 bases between. The CDR3 spells CAWWGTASGNTIYF. CDR3 coding DNA: TGTGCCTGGTGGGGGACGGCCTCTGGAAACACCATATATTTT.